The 21 T cell receptor beta chains presented below share a single source sample, sequenced in a study of Graves' ophthalmopathy and Graves' hyperthyroidism. RNA transcripts provided the template for amplifying TCR beta CDR3 regions. An initial RT-PCR round employing HTBI primers preceded a second-round multiplex PCR. TCRdb recomputed calls from the multiplex PCR reads with MiXCR, one row per CDR3 protein. In the table there are 500,000 to 600,000 distinct CDR3 sequences, less than 40% of which are singletons. The sequenced sample consisted of peripheral blood or thyroid tissue (not recorded which). The receptors stem from an adult man with Graves' hyperthyroidism.

This clonotype was detected ten times or more. The rearrangement joins TRBV27 to TRBJ2-7; 8 bases agree with TRBD2. J was trimmed by 6 bases and V by 6 bases; bases with no gene match: 13. CDR1 MNHEY and CDR2 SMNVEV come from the germline V gene (reference sequence). The CDR3 is 15 amino acids. The CDR3 spells CASRPVGPGGSEQYF. CDR3 nucleotides: TGTGCCAGCAGACCCGTGGGACCGGGGGGGTCCGAGCAGTACTTC.

This clonotype turned up a few times. This chain connects TRBV7-2 to TRBJ2-3; D is uncertain. With 3 bases removed from V and 3 bases from J, the gap between germline ends came to 16 bases. CDR1 and CDR2 from the germline V gene are SGHTA and FQGNSA. The CDR3 spans 16 residues. The CDR3 nucleotides read TGTGCCAGCAGCTTGGGTACGGGTTCGTTGACAGATACGCAGTATTTT. This gives the protein CASSLGTGSLTDTQYF. Full variable domain (remainder filled in from reference TRBV7-2 and TRBJ2-3): GAGVSQSPSNKVTEKGKDVELRCDPISGHTALYWYRQSLGQGLEFLIYFQGNSAPDKSGLPSDRFSAERTGGSVSTLTIQRTQQEDSAVYLCASSLGTGSLTDTQYFGPGTRLTVL.

This clonotype was seen ten or more times. This chain links TRBV7-9 with TRBJ2-7, with D perhaps matching TRBD2 (5 bases). V shed 1 base and J shed 1 base, with 8 bases lying between them. This CDR3 is built from 14 residues. Per germline, CDR1 SEHNR and CDR2 FQNEAQ (reference sequence). The CDR3 DNA reads TGTGCCAGCAGCTTAGGTCTAGCTTCCTACGAGCAGTACTTC. This gives the protein CASSLGLASYEQYF.

This clonotype has a handful of counts. The genes are TRBV27 and TRBJ1-1, with a possible D match to TRBD1 (5 bases). Trimming pared 11 bases from V and 1 base from J, leaving 14 bases between. The CDR3 length is 13 residues. Germline CDR1 and CDR2: MNHEY and SMNVEV (reference sequence). CDR3: CAAAPTENTEAFF. The CDR3 DNA sequence: TGTGCCGCGGCTCCGACAGAGAACACTGAAGCTTTCTTT.

The chain recombines TRBV7-2 with TRBJ2-5, with D tentatively TRBD2 (5 bases). The ends were cut back, 1 base at V and 7 bases at J, with 19 bases in the middle. Germline V gene sequence: CDR1 SGHTA, CDR2 FQGNSA. The length of the CDR3 is 16 residues. The CDR3 here is CASSLDTWTGVGTQYF. The CDR3 DNA reads TGTGCCAGCAGCTTAGACACGTGGACCGGGGTAGGGACCCAGTACTTC.

This clonotype was found many times. This chain connects TRBV20-1 to TRBJ1-5; possibly TRBD1 for D (5 bases). The V gene's germline CDR1 is DFQATT and CDR2 SNEGSKA (reference sequence). V was shortened by 0 bases and J by 0 bases, with 12 bases between the two germline ends. This CDR3 has 16 amino acids. The CDR3 spells CSARDAGKDSNQPQHF. CDR3 DNA sequence: TGCAGTGCTAGAGATGCAGGGAAGGATAGCAATCAGCCCCAGCATTTT.

The sample holds a few counts of this clonotype. The J gene is TRBJ1-1, the V gene TRBV3-1, with no clear D. Germline V gene data show CDR1 as LGHDT and CDR2 as YNNKEL (reference sequence). The CDR3 consists of 12 residues. Trimming pared 4 bases from V and 8 bases from J, leaving 11 bases between. The CDR3 DNA follows: TGTGCCAGCAGCCGAGGTCGAGGGGAAGCTTTCTTT. Translating it yields CASSRGRGEAFF.

The rearrangement uses TRBV13 and TRBJ1-2, with 7 bases matching TRBD1. CDR1 is PRHDT and CDR2 is FYEKMQ in the germline V gene (reference sequence). Germline trimming cut 3 bases from V and 4 bases from J; bases unmatched to any gene: 11. The CDR3 loop spans 16 amino acids. DNA of the CDR3: TGTGCCAGCAGCTTTTACGGGCAGGGGGGAGCCTATGGCTACACCTTC. This gives the protein CASSFYGQGGAYGYTF.

Points on this clonotype: One base away lies a much larger clone, so this may be a sequencing read error. The chain couples TRBV7-9 to TRBJ2-7, with TRBD2 as a possible D gene (5 bases). Germline lookup yields CDR1 SEHNR and CDR2 FQNEAQ (reference sequence). The CDR3 length is 13 residues. V was pared by 8 bases and J by 4 bases, with 15 bases between. In DNA, the CDR3 is TGTGCCAGCTGTGAGATCGGGGATTACGAGCAGTACTTC. It encodes CASCEIGDYEQYF.

V usage is TRBV29-1 and J usage is TRBJ1-1; 9 bases agree with TRBD1. The length of the CDR3 is 12 residues. Germline loops: CDR1 SQVTM, CDR2 ANQGSEA. This chain's CDR3 is CSLRDRVTEAFF. CDR3 coding DNA: TGCAGTTTACGGGACAGGGTGACTGAAGCTTTCTTT.

This rearrangement joins TRBV10-3 to TRBJ2-7; tentative D call: TRBD1 (5 bases). The length of the CDR3 is 17 residues. The germline gives CDR1 ENHRY, CDR2 SYGVKD. Trimming pared 0 bases from V and 1 base from J, leaving 16 bases between. CDR3 nucleotide sequence: TGTGCCATCAGTGAGTCGGCTATAATGGCAGGGTCCTACGAGCAGTACTTC. Translation gives CAISESAIMAGSYEQYF.

At least ten counts were recorded for this clonotype. V and J are TRBV5-5 and TRBJ1-1; D is unresolved. Trimming took off 0 bases at V and 3 bases at J, with 6 bases between the two ends. The CDR3 has 13 amino acids. Germline V gives CDR1 SGHKS, CDR2 YYEKEE (reference sequence). The CDR3 loop is CASSLGSYTEAFF. Here the CDR3 DNA reads TGTGCCAGCAGCTTGGGATCTTACACTGAAGCTTTCTTT.

This clonotype was found many times. The rearrangement joins TRBV5-1 to TRBJ1-1; tentatively, D is TRBD1 (6 bases). The CDR3 runs to 14 residues. V was shortened by 1 base and J by 6 bases, with 13 bases between the two germline ends. Germline CDR1 is SGHRS and CDR2 is YFSETQ. This chain's CDR3 is CASSLTGLLAEAFF. CDR3 nucleotide sequence: TGCGCCAGCAGCTTGACAGGGCTGCTCGCTGAAGCTTTCTTT.

This clonotype was observed a single time. This sequence may be a read error, since a much larger clone differs from it by one base. The rearrangement uses TRBV7-3 and TRBJ2-7; D possibly corresponds to TRBD1 (6 bases). The CDR3 sequence is 16 residues long. CDR1 and CDR2 from the germline V gene are SGHTA and FQGTGA. CDR3 protein: CASSFRTGTYSYGQYF. The CDR3 coding sequence is TGTGCCAGCAGCTTCCGAACCGGGACATACTCCTACGGGCAGTACTTC.

This clonotype was seen repeatedly, ten times or more. The chain links TRBV20-1 to TRBJ2-7; TRBD1 or TRBD2 may be the D gene (5 bases each). Trimming took 5 bases from V and 1 from J, leaving 18 bases between them. The CDR3 spans 15 residues. Germline assignment: CDR1 DFQATT and CDR2 SNEGSKA (reference sequence). CDR3 coding DNA: TGCAGTGCTGAGTCCGGGACGGAAGTGTCCTACGAGCAGTACTTC. This encodes CSAESGTEVSYEQYF.

The chain carries TRBV24-1 and TRBJ2-3; 8 bases are shared with TRBD2. Germline V gene sequence: CDR1 KGHDR, CDR2 SFDVKD. This CDR3 comprises 14 residues. V shed 5 bases and J 3 bases; nucleotides not matched to a gene: 3. The CDR3 nucleotides read TGTGCCACCAGTGGGAGCGGGAGAACAGATACGCAGTATTTT. Translating gives CATSGSGRTDTQYF.

This clonotype showed up many times. The V and J genes are TRBV4-1 and TRBJ1-2, with D hard to call. With 0 bases removed from V and 4 bases from J, the gap between germline ends came to 3 bases. The CDR3 has 12 residues. Germline V gene lookup returns CDR1 MGHRA and CDR2 YSYEKL. The CDR3 protein is CASSQELYGYTF. The CDR3 DNA reads TGCGCCAGCAGCCAAGAGCTCTATGGCTACACCTTC.

This clonotype was observed at least ten times. The gene calls are TRBV7-2 and TRBJ1-1; tentatively, D is TRBD1 (6 bases). Germline V gene data show CDR1 as SGHTA and CDR2 as FQGNSA. Trimming shortened V by 2 bases and J by 3 bases, and 7 bases separated the two germline ends. The CDR3 is 13 amino acids. CDR3: CASSLQGYTEAFF. CDR3 in DNA: TGTGCCAGCAGCTTACAGGGGTACACTGAAGCTTTCTTT.

This clonotype came up many times. V is TRBV25-1 and J is TRBJ1-1; 7 positions match TRBD1. CDR1 MGHDK and CDR2 SYGVNS come from the germline V gene. The CDR3 extends over 15 amino acids. The V gene end was trimmed by 2 bases and the J gene end by 4 bases; junction bases not matched to a gene: 7. CDR3 amino acids: CASSEHRQGGTEAFF. In DNA form, the CDR3 reads TGTGCCAGCAGTGAACACCGGCAGGGGGGCACTGAAGCTTTCTTT.

The rearrangement joins TRBV19 to TRBJ2-7; the match to TRBD1 covers 7 bases. Germline trimming cut 1 base from V and 4 bases from J; bases unmatched to any gene: 7. CDR3 length equals 15 residues. Germline CDR1 LNHDA, CDR2 SQIVND (reference sequence). Here the CDR3 DNA reads TGTGCCAGTAGTATAGCCGGGACAGCGTCTTACGAGCAGTACTTC. Residues: CASSIAGTASYEQYF.

Only a few counts were recorded for this clonotype. A junction end diverges from the germline sequence, so it may reflect a read error. The chain combines TRBV20-1 with TRBJ2-6, with D perhaps matching TRBD1 (5 bases). CDR3 size: 14 residues. The germline V gene encodes CDR1 DFQATT and CDR2 SNEGSKA (reference sequence). The CDR3 DNA sequence: TGCAGTGCTAGAGAGGGGTTTGGGGCCAACGTCCCGACTTTC. Translating gives CSAREGFGANVPTF.